Described below is a single T cell receptor beta chain sequence and its context. Treatment reported: roughly 19 received Ad26.COV2.S at low or high dose, single or two shots; about 5 received placebo; per-sample allocation not given. Samples came from day 63 after the first vaccine or placebo injection. This entry is derived from a study of Ad26.COV2.S vaccination and SARS-CoV-2 variants. This CDR3 is 15 amino acids long. Trimming removed 2 bases at V and 4 bases at J, with 14 bases between. Germline V gene lookup returns CDR1 SNHLY and CDR2 FYNNEI. The method was immunoSEQ multiplex PCR; TCRdb's version includes in-frame clones alone and lacks a portion of them. Among 350,000 to 400,000 clones listed, about 89% were seen once.

The material was peripheral blood, obtained in a trial of Ad26.COV2.S vaccine versus placebo. The TCR comes from a person between 18 and 60 years old who received the Ad26.COV2.S COVID-19 vaccine or a placebo. This chain links TRBV2 with TRBJ1-2, with a possible D match to TRBD1 (5 bases). The CDR3 sequence is CASSERQGGFYGYTF. CDR3 DNA: TGTGCCAGCAGTGAAAGGCAGGGAGGTTTCTATGGCTACACCTTC.